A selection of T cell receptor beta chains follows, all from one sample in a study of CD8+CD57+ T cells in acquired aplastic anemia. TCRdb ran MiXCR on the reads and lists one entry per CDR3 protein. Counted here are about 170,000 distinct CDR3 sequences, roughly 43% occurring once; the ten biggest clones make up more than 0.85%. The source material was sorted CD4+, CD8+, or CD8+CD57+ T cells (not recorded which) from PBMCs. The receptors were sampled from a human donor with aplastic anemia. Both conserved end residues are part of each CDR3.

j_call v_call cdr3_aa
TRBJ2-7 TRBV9 CASSVGPGTGNYEQYF
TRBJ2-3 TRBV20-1 CSPLGPRWDSTDTQYF
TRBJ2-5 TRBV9 CASSGRTGGQETQYF
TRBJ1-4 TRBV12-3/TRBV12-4 CASSFGRGAVKLFF
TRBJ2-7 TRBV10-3 CAITAGTGSYEQYF
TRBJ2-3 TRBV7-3 CASTLTGGADTQYF
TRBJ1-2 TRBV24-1 CATSGTQGKGYGYTF
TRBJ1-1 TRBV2 CASSAAGHTNTEAFF
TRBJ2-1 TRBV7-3 CASSFQGSSANGNEQFF
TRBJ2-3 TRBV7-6 CASGLAGVDTQYF
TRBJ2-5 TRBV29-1 CSVARLAGGSGTQYF
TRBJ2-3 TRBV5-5 CASSFTGPDTQYF
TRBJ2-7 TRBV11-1 CASSPFPGTGGKSYEQYF
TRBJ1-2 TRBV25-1 CASSEFTEAGGYTF
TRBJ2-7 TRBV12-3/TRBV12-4 CASSPLAGDDEQYF
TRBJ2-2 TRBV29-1 CSVEGGTGELFF
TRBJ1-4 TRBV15 CATSRDGQRNEKLFF
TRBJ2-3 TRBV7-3 CASSLLAGGTDTQYF
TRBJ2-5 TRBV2 CASLEGGATQETQYF
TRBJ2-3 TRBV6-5 CASSSRTSGGTDTQYF
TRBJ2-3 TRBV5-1 CASSDGNSGDTQYF
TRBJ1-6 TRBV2 CASSPGQGDGNSPLHF
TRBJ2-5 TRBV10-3 CAISERDNQETQYF
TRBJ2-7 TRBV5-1 CASSRDSAAYEQYF
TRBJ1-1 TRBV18 CASLPEVNTEAFF
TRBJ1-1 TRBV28 CASGTANTEAFF
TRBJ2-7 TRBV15 CATSGGDTSYEQYF
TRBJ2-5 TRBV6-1 CASRKGLGGTQYF
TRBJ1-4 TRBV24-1 CATSDTVTGGTNEKLFF
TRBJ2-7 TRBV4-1 CASSQEEVSGGLPYEQYF
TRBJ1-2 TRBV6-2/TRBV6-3 CASSYGEGPARKYGYTF
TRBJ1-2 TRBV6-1 CASSPRALANYGYTF
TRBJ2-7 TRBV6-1 CASTLTPHPGNEQYF
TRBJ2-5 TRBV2 CASSALAGGGETQYF
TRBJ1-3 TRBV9 CASSLASGSGDTIYF
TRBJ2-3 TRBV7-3 CASSLGSLSSTDTQYF
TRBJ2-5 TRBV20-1 CSAPKTQYF
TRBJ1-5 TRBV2 CASRGDRVHQPQHF
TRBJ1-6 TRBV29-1 CSVAAGDNSPLHF
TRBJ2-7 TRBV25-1 CASSKSGTYEQYF
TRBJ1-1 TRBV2 CASSLQGAETEAFF
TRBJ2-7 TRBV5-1 CASSLDRDRSYEQYF
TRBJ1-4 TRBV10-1 CASSDHQGSSEKLFF
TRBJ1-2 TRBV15 CATSSMKGTLYGYTF
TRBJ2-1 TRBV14 CASSPRRNEQFF
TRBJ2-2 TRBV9 CASSTSTSGGANTGELFF
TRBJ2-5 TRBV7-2 CASAAGTIQETQYF
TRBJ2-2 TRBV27 CASSRDRLNTGELFF
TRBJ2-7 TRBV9 CASSIGQGAYEQYF